The clone carrying this TCR beta chain was detected once. Profiled with immunoSEQ multiplex PCR; TCRdb holds only in-frame clones, not every one. The sample records about 67,000 clones, around 79% being singletons. The sample belongs to a study of OX40 agonist ivuxolimab in advanced cancers. Study details: An agonistic anti-OX40 (CD134) antibody, ivuxolimab, was used to treat the patients.

The sample in question was CD4+ or CD8+ T cells sorted from blood, obtained in a trial of the OX40 agonist ivuxolimab. This sequence originates from an adult with an advanced solid tumor such as melanoma, head and neck, liver or kidney cancer.

As DNA, the CDR3 is TGTGCCAGTAGTATAGCGACCGGGACAGGGGTGAAAGATACGCAGTATTTT. It translates to CASSIATGTGVKDTQYF. The rearrangement links TRBV19 to TRBJ2-3; 10 positions agree with TRBD1. Germline V gives CDR1 LNHDA, CDR2 SQIVND (reference sequence). The CDR3 totals 17 residues. Trimming removed 1 base from V and 5 bases from J; junction bases left unmatched: 9.